This T cell receptor beta chain originates from a study of cytomegalovirus exposure and HLA in healthy donors. As for the study in general: The 90 to 150 validation repertoires used the same platform as the 600 to 750 first-cohort repertoires (as reported by a later analysis). Findings and limits, study-wide: It was approximately 150 TCR beta chains that were listed as cytomegalovirus-associated.

Profiled with immunoSEQ multiplex PCR; TCRdb holds only in-frame clones, not every one. Of roughly 75,000 clones in the sample, 94% are singletons; the top ten hold 2.1%. V was cut by 7 bases and J by 1 base, with 14 bases left in between. Germline V CDR1 and CDR2: SNHLY, FYNNEI. The CDR3 is made up of 14 amino acids. On this clone itself: The antigen is unknown.

Sequenced input: PBMCs. This chain uses TRBV2 with TRBJ2-7; unclear D gene. This clonotype was sampled from a woman aged 18-35 years in good health and CMV-seronegative. CDR3 in DNA: TGTGCCAGCATCACCGGTGCGGATTCCTACGAGCAGTACTTC. This gives the protein CASITGADSYEQYF.